This T cell receptor (beta chain) was identified during a study of Tregs in tolerant kidney transplant recipients. Regarding this clone: No antigen is known for it.

Germline CDR1 is MNHEY and CDR2 is SVGAGI. Trimming took 2 bases from V and 9 from J, leaving 11 bases between them. This CDR3 is built from 14 residues. The protocol was immunoSEQ multiplex PCR, while the TCRdb copy is restricted to in-frame clones and leaves out a portion. The table has roughly 120,000 clones, around 94% seen once. Study outcomes and limitations: Tregs expanded with activated donor B cells seemed most donor-specific.

The sequence was obtained from a human donor in good health. The chain uses TRBV6-5 and TRBJ1-6, with D tentatively TRBD1 (5 bases). Sequences were obtained from CD4+ T cells from blood. Here the CDR3 reads CASSYQGMGSPLHF. The DNA of the CDR3 is TGTGCCAGCAGTTACCAGGGCATGGGTTCACCCCTCCACTTT.